The rows below give T cell receptor beta chains drawn from one sample of a study of immune evolution from preneoplasia to lung adenocarcinoma. Generated by immunoSEQ multiplex PCR, the TCRdb table keeps only in-frame clones and is missing some. Of about 2,500 clones listed, about four fifths are singletons. Sequencing used FFPE adjacent normal lung tissue. Receptors were obtained from an older person with lung adenocarcinoma. Both conserved end residues are part of each CDR3. The order of the fields is J gene, V gene, D gene, clone size, CDR3 DNA, CDR3 protein. The D gene is left open where the match is weak. Clone size, where shown, is once, few, many, or a class for clones that have expanded.

TRBJ2-2	TRBV28	-	-	TGTGCCAGCAGTTTCGGTGGGATAGCCGGGGAGCTGTTTTTT	CASSFGGIAGELFF
TRBJ1-2	TRBV7-2	-	-	TGTGCCAGCAGCTTAACAAATCAACAGGGAGGATCTGGCTACACCTTC	CASSLTNQQGGSGYTF
TRBJ2-5	TRBV7-6	-	few	TGTGCCAGCAGCTACACCCAGGGTACGGAGACCCAGTACTTC	CASSYTQGTETQYF
TRBJ2-7	TRBV5-1	-	-	TGCGCCAGCAGCTTGGCCGGGGGATCCTCCTACGAGCAGTACTTC	CASSLAGGSSYEQYF
TRBJ2-5	TRBV28	TRBD2	-	TGTGCCAGCGGGAGGGCCGGGAGGGAGACCCAGTACTTC	CASGRAGRETQYF
TRBJ2-7	TRBV20-1	-	-	TGCAGTGCTAGAGGGGGCTACGAGCAGTACTTC	CSARGGYEQYF
TRBJ2-6	TRBV19	-	-	TGTGCCAGTAAAAAACAGGGAAGTGGGGCCAACGTCCTGACTTTC	CASKKQGSGANVLTF
TRBJ2-3	TRBV5-6	-	-	TGTGCCAGCAGCTTAGATAGCACCGGCACAGATACGCAGTATTTT	CASSLDSTGTDTQYF
TRBJ2-1	TRBV5-1	TRBD1	-	TGCGCCAGCAGCTCACAGGGGGGAGGTGAGCAGTTCTTC	CASSSQGGGEQFF
TRBJ1-1	TRBV7-8	-	-	TGTGCCAGCAGCTTAGCGTTCGGGAGGTTGGGGGGAGACACTGAAGCTTTCTTT	CASSLAFGRLGGDTEAFF
TRBJ2-7	TRBV29-1	TRBD2	-	TGCAGCGTTTCAGCCGGGACTAGATCCAACGAGCAGTACTTC	CSVSAGTRSNEQYF
TRBJ1-2	TRBV6-1	-	few	TGTGCCAGCAGTGAACCCGGGCTACAAGGTGGCTACACCTTC	CASSEPGLQGGYTF
TRBJ2-6	TRBV18	TRBD1	-	TGTGCCAGCTCAATGGCAGGGGGATCTGGGGCCAACGTCCTGACTTTC	CASSMAGGSGANVLTF
TRBJ2-4	TRBV10-1	-	-	TGCGCCAGTGCTCGGTCGTTGGAGGGCATTCAGTACTTC	CASARSLEGIQYF
TRBJ2-3	TRBV29-1	-	few	TGCAGCGCAGAACAGGGCATAGATACGCAGTATTTT	CSAEQGIDTQYF
TRBJ2-3	TRBV7-2	-	-	TGTGCCAGCAGCTTAGGGCTATACACAGATACGCAGTATTTT	CASSLGLYTDTQYF
TRBJ2-4	TRBV19	-	-	TGTGCCAGTAGCAGAAGAGGTGACGATATAGCCAAAAACATTCAGTACTTC	CASSRRGDDIAKNIQYF
TRBJ2-1	TRBV5-4	-	-	TGTGCCAGCAGCCCGGGACTGGAATACAATGAGCAGTTCTTC	CASSPGLEYNEQFF
TRBJ2-7	TRBV6-5	-	-	TGTGCCAGCAGTTACTCACTAGCTTCTCCCGAGCAGTACTTC	CASSYSLASPEQYF
TRBJ2-6	TRBV18	-	-	TGTGCCAGCTCACTTAACCCCGGGACGGAACACTCTGGGGCCAACGTCCTGACTTTC	CASSLNPGTEHSGANVLTF
TRBJ1-1	TRBV7-2	-	-	TGTGCCAGCAGCTTAGCGGTGGCCCGGGACGAAGCTTTCTTT	CASSLAVARDEAFF
TRBJ2-5	TRBV5-1	-	-	TGCGCCAGCAGCTTGGGTCTTCTACAAGAGACCCAGTACTTC	CASSLGLLQETQYF
TRBJ2-7	TRBV27	-	-	TGTGCCAGCAGCCCCGGGGATGCTCCCTCCTACGAGCAGTACTTC	CASSPGDAPSYEQYF
TRBJ2-1	TRBV7-9	-	-	TGTGCCAGCAGCTTACCCCCCGATGAGCAGTTCTTC	CASSLPPDEQFF
TRBJ1-2	TRBV27	-	-	TGTGCCAGCGCCCCCACAGCTAACTATGGCTACACCTTC	CASAPTANYGYTF
TRBJ2-3	TRBV7-2	TRBD2	-	TGTGCCAGCAGCACCCGGACTAGTAATACGCAGTATTTT	CASSTRTSNTQYF
TRBJ2-1	TRBV30	TRBD2	-	TGTGCCTGGAGTGTAGTGCGGGAGGGCCGCAATGAGCAGTTCTTC	CAWSVVREGRNEQFF
TRBJ1-1	TRBV6-1	TRBD1	-	TGTGCCAGCACGAGGGACAGACTGAACACTGAAGCTTTCTTT	CASTRDRLNTEAFF
TRBJ1-4	TRBV11-2	-	-	TGTGCCAGCAGCTTAGCAGGGAGTGAAAAACTGTTTTTT	CASSLAGSEKLFF
TRBJ1-5	TRBV7-8	-	-	TGTGCCAGCAGCCTGATCTCGTATCAGCCCCAGCATTTT	CASSLISYQPQHF
TRBJ2-7	TRBV19	-	-	TGTGCCAGTTTAGGGGCCCATTGGGAGCAGTACTTC	CASLGAHWEQYF
TRBJ1-3	TRBV2	-	-	TGTGCCAGCAGTGAAGGGGCAGGGATTGGAAACACCATATATTTT	CASSEGAGIGNTIYF
TRBJ1-6	TRBV19	-	-	TGTGCCAGTAGTCAAGTGAGAGGGGCACCCCTCCACTTT	CASSQVRGAPLHF
TRBJ2-7	TRBV4-1	-	-	TGCGCCAGCAGCCGCGGCGGGTACTACGAGCAGTACTTC	CASSRGGYYEQYF
TRBJ2-7	TRBV5-1	TRBD2	-	TGCGCCAGCAGTAGCGGGGGGGATACTGCCCTCGAGCAGTACTTC	CASSSGGDTALEQYF
TRBJ1-1	TRBV7-8	-	once	TGTGCCAGCAGCCTAGACGGTTACACTGAAGCTTTCTTT	CASSLDGYTEAFF
TRBJ2-1	TRBV5-1	-	-	TGCGCCAGCAGCTTGGAGGCGGCGTACAATGAGCAGTTCTTC	CASSLEAAYNEQFF
TRBJ2-5	TRBV28	-	-	TGTGCCAGCAGTGCCGGGACTGGGGTCCAAGAGACCCAGTACTTC	CASSAGTGVQETQYF
TRBJ2-7	TRBV5-5	-	-	TGTGCCAGCAGCTTTAGGATGCAGGCCACCTACGAGCAGTACTTC	CASSFRMQATYEQYF
TRBJ2-2	TRBV2	-	-	TGTGCCAGCAGTCGGACCGGGGAGCTGTTTTTT	CASSRTGELFF
TRBJ2-1	TRBV7-3	TRBD1	once	TGTGCCAGCAGCGCAAAAACGGGAACCGGGACAGAGAAGTTCTTC	CASSAKTGTGTEKFF
TRBJ2-3	TRBV5-1	TRBD1	-	TGCGCCAGCAGCTCGCTAGGGACAGCCACAGATACGCAGTATTTT	CASSSLGTATDTQYF
TRBJ2-3	TRBV9	-	-	TGTGCCAGCAGCGGAAGCGGCATGGCTAGCACAGATACGCAGTATTTT	CASSGSGMASTDTQYF
TRBJ2-1	TRBV19	TRBD1	-	TGTGCCAGTAGAGATCCCGGACAGGGGTTAAGGCAGTTCTTC	CASRDPGQGLRQFF
TRBJ2-1	TRBV30	TRBD2	-	TGTGCCTGGAGTGGGGGACTAGCGGGAAACAATGAGCAGTTCTTC	CAWSGGLAGNNEQFF
TRBJ2-5	TRBV7-9	-	-	TGTGCCAGCAGCCCGGGTAACCAAGAGACCCAGTACTTC	CASSPGNQETQYF
TRBJ2-2	TRBV7-9	-	-	TGTGCCAGCAGCTTTAAAATGGCCATGAACACCGGGGAGCTGTTTTTT	CASSFKMAMNTGELFF
TRBJ2-5	TRBV6-1	-	-	TGTGCCAGCAGTGTCGCAGGGTTAGGGACCCAGTACTTC	CASSVAGLGTQYF
TRBJ1-5	TRBV19	-	once	TGTGCCAGTAGTATTTCCGCCAATCAGCCCCAGCATTTT	CASSISANQPQHF
TRBJ2-3	TRBV9	-	-	TGTGCCAGCAGCGTAAGGGGAGGGGGGGCAGATACGCAGTATTTT	CASSVRGGGADTQYF
TRBJ2-7	TRBV7-9	-	-	TGTGCCAGCAGCTTAGAGTTGGGGGAGCAGTACTTC	CASSLELGEQYF
TRBJ1-6	TRBV18	-	-	TGTGCCAGCTCAGCCGACCGGGCGCGCAATTCACCCCTCCACTTT	CASSADRARNSPLHF
TRBJ1-2	TRBV5-4	-	-	TGTGCCAGCAGCTTTTCTACCCAAGGCGGAATGGACGGCTACACCTTC	CASSFSTQGGMDGYTF
TRBJ2-1	TRBV11-3	-	once	TGTGCCAGCAGCTTGTGGGCCATCCAGGGGCTTGGATACAATGAGCAGTTCTTC	CASSLWAIQGLGYNEQFF
TRBJ1-2	TRBV10-3	TRBD1	-	TGTGCCATCAGCGACTCAGGGGGTCCTTCAGGCGGCTACACCTTC	CAISDSGGPSGGYTF
TRBJ2-3	TRBV6-5	-	-	TGTGCCAGCAGTTACGAGTACAGGGCCGCATCGGGGCAGTATTTT	CASSYEYRAASGQYF
TRBJ2-3	TRBV29-1	-	-	TGCAGCGTCATACAGGGTTCCGATACGCAGTATTTT	CSVIQGSDTQYF
TRBJ1-2	TRBV7-9	-	-	TGTGCCAGCAGCCCCCAACGTCGGGGTGAGAGAGGCTACACCTTC	CASSPQRRGERGYTF
TRBJ2-3	TRBV7-9	-	-	TGTGCCAGCAGCTTGGCTAGTTTCGATACGCAGTATTTT	CASSLASFDTQYF
TRBJ2-5	TRBV6-1	TRBD2	-	TGTGCCAGCGTTGGAGCGGGAGGGCTTAAAGAGACCCAGTACTTC	CASVGAGGLKETQYF